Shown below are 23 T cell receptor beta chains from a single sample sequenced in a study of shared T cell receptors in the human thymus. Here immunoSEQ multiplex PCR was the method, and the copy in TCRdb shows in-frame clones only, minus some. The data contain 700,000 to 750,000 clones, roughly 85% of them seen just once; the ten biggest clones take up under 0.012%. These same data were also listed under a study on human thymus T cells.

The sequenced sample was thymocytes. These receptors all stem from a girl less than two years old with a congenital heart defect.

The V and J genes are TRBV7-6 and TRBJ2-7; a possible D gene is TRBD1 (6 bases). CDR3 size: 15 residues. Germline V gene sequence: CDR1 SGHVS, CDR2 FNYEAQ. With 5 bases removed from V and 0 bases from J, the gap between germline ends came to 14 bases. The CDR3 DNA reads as TGTGCCAGCAGCCTTTCAGGGGCCCCCTCCTACGAGCAGTACTTC. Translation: CASSLSGAPSYEQYF.

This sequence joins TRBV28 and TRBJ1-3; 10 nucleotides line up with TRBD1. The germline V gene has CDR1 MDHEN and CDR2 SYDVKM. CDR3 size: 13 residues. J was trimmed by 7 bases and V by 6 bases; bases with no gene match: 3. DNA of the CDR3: TGTGCCAGCAGGCCGGGACAGGGGAACACCATATATTTT. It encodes CASRPGQGNTIYF.

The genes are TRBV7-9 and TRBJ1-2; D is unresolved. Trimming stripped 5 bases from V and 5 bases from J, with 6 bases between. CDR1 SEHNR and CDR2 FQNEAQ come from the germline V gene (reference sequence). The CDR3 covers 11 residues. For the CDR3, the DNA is TGTGCCAGCAGCCTTAAATATGGCTACACCTTC. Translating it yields CASSLKYGYTF.

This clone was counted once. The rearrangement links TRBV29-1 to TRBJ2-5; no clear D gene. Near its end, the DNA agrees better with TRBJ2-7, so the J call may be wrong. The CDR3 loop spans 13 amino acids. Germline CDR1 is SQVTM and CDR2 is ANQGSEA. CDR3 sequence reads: CSVASFIPYEQYF. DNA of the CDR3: TGCAGCGTTGCTAGTTTCATTCCCTACGAGCAGTACTTC.

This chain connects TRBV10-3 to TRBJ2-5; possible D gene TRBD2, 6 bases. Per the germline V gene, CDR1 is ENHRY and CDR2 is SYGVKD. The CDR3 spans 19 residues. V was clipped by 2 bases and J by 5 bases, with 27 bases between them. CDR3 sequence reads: CAISEPIPSWREGRETQYF. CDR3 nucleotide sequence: TGTGCCATCAGTGAGCCAATCCCCTCATGGAGGGAAGGGAGGGAGACCCAGTACTTC.

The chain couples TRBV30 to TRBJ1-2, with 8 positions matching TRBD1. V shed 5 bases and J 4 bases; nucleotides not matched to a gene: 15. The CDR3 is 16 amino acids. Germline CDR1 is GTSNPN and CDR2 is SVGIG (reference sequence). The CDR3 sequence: CAWQVARDRKIYGYTF. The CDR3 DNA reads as TGTGCCTGGCAAGTTGCGAGGGACAGGAAAATCTATGGCTACACCTTC.

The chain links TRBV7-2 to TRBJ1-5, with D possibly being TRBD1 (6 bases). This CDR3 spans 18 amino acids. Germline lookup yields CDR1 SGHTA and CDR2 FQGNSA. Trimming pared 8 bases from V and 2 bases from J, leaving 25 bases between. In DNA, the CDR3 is TGTGCCAGCGGTTCGGTAAACAGGGAGCCCCAGGGCAATCAGCCCCAGCATTTT. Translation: CASGSVNREPQGNQPQHF. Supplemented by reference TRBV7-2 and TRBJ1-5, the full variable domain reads GAGVSQSPSNKVTEKGKDVELRCDPISGHTALYWYRQSLGQGLEFLIYFQGNSAPDKSGLPSDRFSAERTGGSVSTLTIQRTQQEDSAVYLCASGSVNREPQGNQPQHFGDGTRLSIL.

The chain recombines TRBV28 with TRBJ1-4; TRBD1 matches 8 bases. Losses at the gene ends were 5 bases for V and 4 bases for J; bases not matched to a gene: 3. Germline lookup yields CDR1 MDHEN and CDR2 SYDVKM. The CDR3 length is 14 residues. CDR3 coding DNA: TGTGCCAGCAGTCCGACAGGGGATAATGAAAAACTGTTTTTT. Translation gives CASSPTGDNEKLFF.

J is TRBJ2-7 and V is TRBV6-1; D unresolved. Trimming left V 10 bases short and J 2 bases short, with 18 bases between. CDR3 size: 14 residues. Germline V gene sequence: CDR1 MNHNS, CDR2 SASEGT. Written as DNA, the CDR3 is TGTGCCACCATCCAGTGCACGTTAACCTACGAGCAGTACTTC. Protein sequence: CATIQCTLTYEQYF.

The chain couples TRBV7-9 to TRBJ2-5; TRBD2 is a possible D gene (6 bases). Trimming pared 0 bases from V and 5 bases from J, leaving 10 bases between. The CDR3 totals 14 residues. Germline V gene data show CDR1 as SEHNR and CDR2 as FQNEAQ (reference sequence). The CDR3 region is CASSLAQGLETQYF. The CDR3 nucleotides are TGTGCCAGCAGCTTAGCGCAGGGACTTGAGACCCAGTACTTC.

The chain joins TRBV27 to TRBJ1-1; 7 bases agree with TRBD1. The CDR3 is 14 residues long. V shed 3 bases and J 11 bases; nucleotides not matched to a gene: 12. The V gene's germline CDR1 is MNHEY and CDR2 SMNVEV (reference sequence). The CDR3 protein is CASSFLFEGAGAFF. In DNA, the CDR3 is TGTGCCAGCAGTTTTCTGTTTGAGGGGGCGGGCGCTTTCTTT.

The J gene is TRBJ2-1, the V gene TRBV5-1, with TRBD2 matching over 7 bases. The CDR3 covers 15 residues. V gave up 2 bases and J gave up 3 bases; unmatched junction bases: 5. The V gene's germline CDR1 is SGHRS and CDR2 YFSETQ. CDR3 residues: CASSFPGGSYNEQFF. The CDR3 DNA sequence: TGCGCCAGCAGCTTTCCGGGGGGTAGCTACAATGAGCAGTTCTTC. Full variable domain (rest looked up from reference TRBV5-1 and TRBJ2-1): KAGVTQTPRYLIKTRGQQVTLSCSPISGHRSVSWYQQTPGQGLQFLFEYFSETQRNKGNFPGRFSGRQFSNSRSEMNVSTLELGDSALYLCASSFPGGSYNEQFFGPGTRLTVL.

CDR3 loop: CASSVGQGYSSNYGYTF. The CDR3 region has the DNA TGTGCCAGCAGCGTAGGTCAGGGGTACTCCTCCAACTATGGCTACACCTTC. The rearrangement joins TRBV9 to TRBJ1-2; D may be TRBD1 (6 bases). Trimming took off 0 bases at V and 2 bases at J, with 17 bases between the two ends. CDR1 SGDLS and CDR2 YYNGEE come from the germline V gene. The CDR3 consists of 17 residues.

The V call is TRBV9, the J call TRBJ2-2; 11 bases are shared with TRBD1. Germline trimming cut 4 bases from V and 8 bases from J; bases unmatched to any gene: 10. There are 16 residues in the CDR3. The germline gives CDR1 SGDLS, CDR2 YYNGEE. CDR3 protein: CASSPPGQGGLGELFF. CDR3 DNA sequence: TGTGCCAGCAGCCCGCCGGGACAGGGGGGGTTGGGGGAGCTGTTTTTT.

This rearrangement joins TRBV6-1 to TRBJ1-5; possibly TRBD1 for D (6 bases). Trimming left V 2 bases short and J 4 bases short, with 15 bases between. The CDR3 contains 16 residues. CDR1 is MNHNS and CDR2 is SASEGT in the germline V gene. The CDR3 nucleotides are TGTGCCAGCAGTGAATGGGGGGGGCCTTGGAATCAGCCCCAGCATTTT. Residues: CASSEWGGPWNQPQHF.

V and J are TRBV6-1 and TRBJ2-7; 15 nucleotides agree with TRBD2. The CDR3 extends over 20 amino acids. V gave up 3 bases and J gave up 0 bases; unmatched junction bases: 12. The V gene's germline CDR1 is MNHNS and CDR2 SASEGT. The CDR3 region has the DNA TGTGCCAGCAGTGAGGGTCACCTCGGACTAGCGGGGGGGAGCTCCTACGAGCAGTACTTC. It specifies CASSEGHLGLAGGSSYEQYF.

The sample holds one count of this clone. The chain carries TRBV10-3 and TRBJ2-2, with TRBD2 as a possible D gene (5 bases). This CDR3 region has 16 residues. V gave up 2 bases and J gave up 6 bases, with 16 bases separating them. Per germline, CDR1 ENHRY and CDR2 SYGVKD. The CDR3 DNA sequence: TGTGCCATCAGTGAGATGGGGATGGGAGCCTCCGGGGAGCTGTTTTTT. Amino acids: CAISEMGMGASGELFF.

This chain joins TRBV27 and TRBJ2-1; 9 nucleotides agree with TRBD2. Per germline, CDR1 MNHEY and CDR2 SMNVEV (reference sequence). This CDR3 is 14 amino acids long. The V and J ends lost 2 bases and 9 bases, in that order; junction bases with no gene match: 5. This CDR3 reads CASSLAGGLGEQFF. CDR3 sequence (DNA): TGTGCCAGCAGTTTAGCGGGGGGGTTAGGTGAGCAGTTCTTC.

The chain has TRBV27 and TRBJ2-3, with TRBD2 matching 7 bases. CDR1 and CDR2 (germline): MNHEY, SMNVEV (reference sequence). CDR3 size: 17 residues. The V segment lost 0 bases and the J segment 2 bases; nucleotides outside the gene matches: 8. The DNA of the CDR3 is TGTGCCAGCAGTTTATCGTACCGGGGGGTTACCACAGATACGCAGTATTTT. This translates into CASSLSYRGVTTDTQYF.

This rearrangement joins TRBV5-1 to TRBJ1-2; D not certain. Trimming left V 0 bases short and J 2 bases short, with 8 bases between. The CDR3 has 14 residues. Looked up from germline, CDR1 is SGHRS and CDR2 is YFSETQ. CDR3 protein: CASSLVPQNYGYTF. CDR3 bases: TGCGCCAGCAGCTTGGTTCCCCAGAACTATGGCTACACCTTC.

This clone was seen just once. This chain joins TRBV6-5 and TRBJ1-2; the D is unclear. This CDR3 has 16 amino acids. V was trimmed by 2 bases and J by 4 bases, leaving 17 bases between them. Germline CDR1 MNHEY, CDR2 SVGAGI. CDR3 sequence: CASSYIVGESPYGYTF. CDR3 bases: TGTGCCAGCAGTTACATAGTCGGGGAAAGTCCCTATGGCTACACCTTC.

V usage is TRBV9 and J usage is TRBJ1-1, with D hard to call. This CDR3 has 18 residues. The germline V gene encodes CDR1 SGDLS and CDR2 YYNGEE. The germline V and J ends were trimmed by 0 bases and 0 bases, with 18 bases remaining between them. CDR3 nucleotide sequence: TGTGCCAGCAGCGTAGGAGGCGGGGTTATGGGAATGAACACTGAAGCTTTCTTT. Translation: CASSVGGGVMGMNTEAFF.

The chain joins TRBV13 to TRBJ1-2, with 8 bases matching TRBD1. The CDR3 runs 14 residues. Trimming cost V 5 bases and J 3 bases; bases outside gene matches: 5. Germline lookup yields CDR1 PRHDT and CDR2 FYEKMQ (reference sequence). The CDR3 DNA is TGTGCCAGCAGCACCATACAGGGGGACTATGGCTACACCTTC. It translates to CASSTIQGDYGYTF.